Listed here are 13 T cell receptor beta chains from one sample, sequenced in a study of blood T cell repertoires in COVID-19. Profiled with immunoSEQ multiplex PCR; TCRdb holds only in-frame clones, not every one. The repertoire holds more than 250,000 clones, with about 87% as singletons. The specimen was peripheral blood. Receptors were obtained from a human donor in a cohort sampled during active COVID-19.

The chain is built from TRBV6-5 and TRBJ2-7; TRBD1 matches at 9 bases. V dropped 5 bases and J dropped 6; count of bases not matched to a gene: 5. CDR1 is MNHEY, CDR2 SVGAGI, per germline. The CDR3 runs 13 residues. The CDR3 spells CASSRDREREQYF. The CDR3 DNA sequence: TGTGCCAGCAGTAGGGACAGGGAACGCGAGCAGTACTTC.

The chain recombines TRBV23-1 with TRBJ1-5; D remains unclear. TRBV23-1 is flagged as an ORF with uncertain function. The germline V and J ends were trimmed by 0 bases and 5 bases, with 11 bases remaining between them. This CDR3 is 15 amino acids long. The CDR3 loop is CASSQSSQVYQPQHF. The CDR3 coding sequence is TGCGCCAGCAGTCAATCTTCCCAGGTTTATCAGCCCCAGCATTTT.

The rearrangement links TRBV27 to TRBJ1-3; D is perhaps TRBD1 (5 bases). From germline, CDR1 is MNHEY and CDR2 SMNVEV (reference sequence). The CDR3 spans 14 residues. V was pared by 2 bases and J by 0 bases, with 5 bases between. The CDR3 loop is CASSLRGSGNTIYF. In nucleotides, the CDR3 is TGTGCCAGCAGTTTAAGGGGCTCTGGAAACACCATATATTTT.

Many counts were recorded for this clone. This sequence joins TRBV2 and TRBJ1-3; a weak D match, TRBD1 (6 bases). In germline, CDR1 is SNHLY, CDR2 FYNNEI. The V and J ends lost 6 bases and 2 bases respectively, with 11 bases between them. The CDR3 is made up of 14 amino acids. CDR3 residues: CASREAGAGNTIYF. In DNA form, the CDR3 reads TGTGCCAGCAGGGAGGCAGGGGCTGGAAACACCATATATTTT.

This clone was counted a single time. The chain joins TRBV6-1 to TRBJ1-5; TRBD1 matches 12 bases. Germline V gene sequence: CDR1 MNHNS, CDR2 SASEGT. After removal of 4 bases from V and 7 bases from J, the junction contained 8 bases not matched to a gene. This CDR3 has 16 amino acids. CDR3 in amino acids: CASSAVGTGGRQPQHF. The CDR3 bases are TGTGCCAGCAGTGCTGTGGGGACAGGGGGCCGGCAGCCCCAGCATTTT.

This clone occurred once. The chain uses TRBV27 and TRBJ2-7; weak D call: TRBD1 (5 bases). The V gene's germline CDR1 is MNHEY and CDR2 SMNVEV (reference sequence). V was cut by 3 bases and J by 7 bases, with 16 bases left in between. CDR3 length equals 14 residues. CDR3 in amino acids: CASSFGQGVGEQYF. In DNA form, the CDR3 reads TGTGCCAGCAGTTTCGGGCAGGGTGTAGGGGAGCAGTACTTC.

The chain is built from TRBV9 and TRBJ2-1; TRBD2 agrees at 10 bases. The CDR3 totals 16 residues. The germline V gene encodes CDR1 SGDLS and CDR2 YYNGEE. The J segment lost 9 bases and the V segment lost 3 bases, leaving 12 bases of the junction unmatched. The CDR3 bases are TGTGCCAGCAGCGCCCGAGTAGCGGGAGGATCGGGTGAGCAGTTCTTC. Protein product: CASSARVAGGSGEQFF.

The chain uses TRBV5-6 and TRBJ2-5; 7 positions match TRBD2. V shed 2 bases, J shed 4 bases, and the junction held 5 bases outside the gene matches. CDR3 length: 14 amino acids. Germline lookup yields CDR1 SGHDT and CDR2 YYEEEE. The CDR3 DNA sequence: TGTGCCAGCAGCTTTTGGGGGGGAGGAGAGACCCAGTACTTC. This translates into CASSFWGGGETQYF.

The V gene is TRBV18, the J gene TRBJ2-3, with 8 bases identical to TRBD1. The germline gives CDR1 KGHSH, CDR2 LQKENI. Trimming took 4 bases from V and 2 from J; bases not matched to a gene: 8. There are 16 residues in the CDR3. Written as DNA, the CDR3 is TGTGCCAGCTCACAAGGACAGGGTGCAAACACAGATACGCAGTATTTT. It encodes CASSQGQGANTDTQYF.

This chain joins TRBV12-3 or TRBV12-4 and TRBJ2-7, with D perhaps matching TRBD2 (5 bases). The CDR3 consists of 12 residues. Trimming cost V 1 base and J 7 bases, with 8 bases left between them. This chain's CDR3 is CASSLDRREQYF. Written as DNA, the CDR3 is TGTGCCAGCAGTTTAGATAGGAGGGAGCAGTACTTC.

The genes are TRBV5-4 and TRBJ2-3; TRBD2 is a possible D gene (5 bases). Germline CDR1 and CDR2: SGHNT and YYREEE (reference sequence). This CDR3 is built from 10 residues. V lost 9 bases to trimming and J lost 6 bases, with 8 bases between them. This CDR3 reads CATRGDTQYF. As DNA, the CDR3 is TGTGCCACCCGAGGGGATACGCAGTATTTT.

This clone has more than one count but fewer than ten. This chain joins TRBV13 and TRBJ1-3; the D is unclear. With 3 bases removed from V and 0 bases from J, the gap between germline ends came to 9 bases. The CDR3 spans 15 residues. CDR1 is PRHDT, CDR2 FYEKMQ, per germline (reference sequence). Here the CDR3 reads CASSFGLASGNTIYF. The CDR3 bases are TGTGCCAGCAGCTTCGGACTGGCCTCTGGAAACACCATATATTTT.

CDR3 region: CASRIQGGQPQHF. For the CDR3, the DNA is TGTGCCAGCAGGATTCAGGGAGGTCAGCCCCAGCATTTT. J is TRBJ1-5 and V is TRBV28; tentative D call: TRBD1 (5 bases). This CDR3 region has 13 residues. V was shortened by 6 bases and J by 6 bases, with 12 bases between the two germline ends. Germline V lookup: CDR1 MDHEN, CDR2 SYDVKM.